Each of the 9 T cell receptor beta chains below was sequenced from the same sample in a study of CXCR3-negative and CXCR3-positive naive CD8 T cells. Study-wide results and caveats: Naive cells with CXCR3 showed TRB CDR3s that were more hydrophobic than those in CXCR3-negative naive cells.

Researchers prepared the TRB cDNA libraries using 5' RACE with UMI labels. TCRdb re-called the 5' RACE reads and gives one entry per CDR3 protein, without DNA. The sample has under 75,000 distinct CDR3 sequences; the top ten hold about 0.7%. These TCRs are of unknown antigen specificity. Sequences were obtained from naive CXCR3+ CD8+ T cells from blood. The subset here: CD45RO-CCR7+CD27+CD95- naive CD8+ T cells expressing CXCR3 (TNR3+). These receptors all stem from a human donor in good health. Some clones in this sample may be carry-over from other donors' samples.

The chain carries TRBV12-5 and TRBJ1-2. CDR3 length equals 17 residues. CDR1 LGHNT and CDR2 FRNRAP come from the germline V gene. CDR3 in amino acids: CASGLVLEGPSGYGYTF.

CDR3 amino acids: CASSSGQGVTDTQYF. V is TRBV6-5 and J is TRBJ2-3; the D gene TCRdb calls, TRBD1, cannot be checked with no DNA. Germline loops: CDR1 MNHEY, CDR2 SVGAGI. This CDR3 comprises 15 residues.

The V and J genes are TRBV7-6 and TRBJ2-7; absent DNA, TCRdb's TRBD1 call cannot be checked. Germline CDR1 and CDR2: SGHVS and FNYEAQ. The CDR3 contains 15 residues. The CDR3 here is CASRGGTGYAYEQYF.

The genes are TRBV7-9 and TRBJ2-3; the D gene TCRdb calls, TRBD1, cannot be checked with no DNA. CDR3 size: 16 residues. From germline, CDR1 is SEHNR and CDR2 FQNEAQ (reference sequence). The chain's CDR3 is CASSRFPQGAQDTQYF.

The CDR3 reads CSARDPGQMETQYF. This chain uses TRBV20-1 with TRBJ2-5; TCRdb gives TRBD1 as the D gene, but with no DNA this cannot be confirmed. The CDR3 is made up of 14 amino acids. Germline CDR1 DFQATT, CDR2 SNEGSKA (reference sequence).

The rearrangement joins TRBV27 to TRBJ2-5. Germline CDR1 MNHEY, CDR2 SMNVEV (reference sequence). This CDR3 has 14 residues. CDR3 in amino acids: CASSLGFVGETQYF.

CDR3 protein: CASSLALLAGGNTDTQYF. The V gene is TRBV5-4, the J gene TRBJ2-3; checking the TCRdb D call of TRBD2 is not possible without DNA. The CDR3 contains 18 residues. Germline V gives CDR1 SGHNT, CDR2 YYREEE (reference sequence).

J is TRBJ2-3 and V is TRBV11-2. CDR1 is SGHAT, CDR2 FQNNGV, per germline. There are 14 residues in the CDR3. The CDR3 is CASSTERSTDTQYF.

J is TRBJ2-3 and V is TRBV7-9; there is no DNA to check the TCRdb D call of TRBD2. Looked up from germline, CDR1 is SEHNR and CDR2 is FQNEAQ (reference sequence). The CDR3 runs to 18 residues. CDR3 sequence: CASSSKATAGGPEDTQYF.